This T cell receptor (beta chain) was recovered during a study of T cell changes during pregnancy in multiple sclerosis (dated by TCRdb to about 2019). The study in broad terms: The study examined how the T cell repertoire changed over the course of pregnancy in women with multiple sclerosis.

The library came from the immunoSEQ multiplex PCR assay. TCRdb holds this immuneACCESS table with in-frame rearrangements only. Some clones are missing; in checked studies, unresolved V genes explain under half, and the rest has no known cause. Present in this sample are 70,000 to 100,000 clones, 90% to 95% of which were seen just once. The ten largest clones take up 2% to 2.5% of the sample. With respect to this clone: No cognate antigen has been identified for it. Nothing much larger sits one base from this clone, and base qualities are not available.

A distance of 9 bases separates the germline ends of V and J, which lose 3 bases and 2 bases respectively. The CDR3 spans 13 residues, from the cysteine through the phenylalanine. The sequence is cut down to CDR3 DNA, 39 bases in frame from base 1. The germline V gene supplies CDR1 SGHRS and CDR2 YFSETQ. The sample here was peripheral blood, taken in the third trimester of pregnancy. The rearranged chain carries TRBV5-1 and TRBJ2-7; TRBD1 might be the D gene, on 6 matching bases. This TCR came from a female donor with multiple sclerosis, enrolled in a pregnancy study. For the CDR3, the sequence is CASSSDRPYEQYF. The sequence in DNA is TGCGCCAGCAGCTCTGACAGGCCCTACGAGCAGTACTTC. The CDR3 plus the reference TRBV5-1 and TRBJ2-7 genes for the other parts give the full variable domain: KAGVTQTPRYLIKTRGQQVTLSCSPISGHRSVSWYQQTPGQGLQFLFEYFSETQRNKGNFPGRFSGRQFSNSRSEMNVSTLELGDSALYLCASSSDRPYEQYFGPGTRLTVT.